This T cell receptor (beta chain) is drawn from a study of blood T cell repertoires in COVID-19. Germline CDR1 and CDR2: LNHDA and SQIVND (reference sequence). The length of the CDR3 is 15 residues. V dropped 3 bases and J dropped 6; count of bases not matched to a gene: 7. Clones were sequenced by immunoSEQ multiplex PCR, and TCRdb holds only the in-frame ones, with some missing. Of about 100,000 clones detected, 70% to 90% appear once; the ten largest clones hold more than 4.5%. The sequenced sample consisted of peripheral blood. The rearrangement links TRBV19 to TRBJ2-3; the match to TRBD1 covers 9 bases. The receptor's source is a man aged 35-49 years with active or convalescent COVID-19. The CDR3 protein is CASSIGTGRFDTQYF. DNA for the CDR3: TGTGCCAGTAGTATTGGGACAGGGAGATTCGATACGCAGTATTTT.